Listed below are T cell receptor beta chains from one sample, sequenced in a study of cytomegalovirus exposure and HLA in healthy donors. Libraries were prepared by immunoSEQ multiplex PCR; TCRdb keeps only in-frame clonotypes and omits some of them. The sample has 70,000 to 95,000 clones, less than 65% seen once. Input material: PBMCs. The receptors stem from a woman aged 25 to 39 in good health and CMV-seropositive. The CDR3 runs from the conserved cysteine through the conserved F or W. D genes are given only for firm matches. Clone size is stated in some rows and not others, as once, few, many or a class when expanded.

D: TRBD1
J: TRBJ1-1
V: TRBV28
size: NA
DNA: TGTGCCAGCAGCCTACAGGGGGAAGCACTCAACACTGAAGCTTTCTTT
CDR3: CASSLQGEALNTEAFF

D: NA
J: TRBJ2-3
V: TRBV5-6
size: NA
DNA: TGTGCCAGCAGCTTGGGGGCCCCTCCAGATACGCAGTATTTT
CDR3: CASSLGAPPDTQYF

D: TRBD1
J: TRBJ2-6
V: TRBV7-9
size: NA
DNA: TGTGCCAGCAGCTTAGGGACACAGGGGGCTGGCTCTGGGGCCAACGTCCTGACTTTC
CDR3: CASSLGTQGAGSGANVLTF

D: NA
J: TRBJ1-4
V: TRBV21-1
size: few
DNA: TGTGCCAGCAGCAAGGGAGGGGTCATTATTGCAACTAATGAAAAACTGTTTTTT
CDR3: CASSKGGVIIATNEKLFF

D: TRBD1
J: TRBJ1-6
V: TRBV27
size: NA
DNA: TGTGCCAGCAGGAGTAGCACAGGGGTAAGATCACCCCTCCACTTT
CDR3: CASRSSTGVRSPLHF

D: NA
J: TRBJ1-6
V: TRBV6-1
size: NA
DNA: TGTGCCATACAGCCTTTCTCCTATAATTCACCCCTCCACTTT
CDR3: CAIQPFSYNSPLHF

D: NA
J: TRBJ1-1
V: TRBV11-3
size: NA
DNA: TGTGCCAGCAGTTCAGGACCGGGAAACACTGAAGCTTTCTTT
CDR3: CASSSGPGNTEAFF

D: NA
J: TRBJ1-5
V: TRBV15
size: NA
DNA: TGTGCCACCAGCAGAGGTTTCCTGAGGGGGACCAATCAGCCCCAGCATTTT
CDR3: CATSRGFLRGTNQPQHF

D: NA
J: TRBJ2-2
V: TRBV10-3
size: NA
DNA: TGTGCCATCTCGAACCCACACAGGGAATTAACCGGGGAGCTGTTTTTT
CDR3: CAISNPHRELTGELFF

D: NA
J: TRBJ2-5
V: TRBV7-9
size: once
DNA: TGTGCCAGCAGCGGTCGGGTCATTGGTAGGCCTGAGACCCAGTACTTC
CDR3: CASSGRVIGRPETQYF

D: NA
J: TRBJ2-5
V: TRBV6-1
size: NA
DNA: TGTGCCAGCAGTACGGGATTAACTTGGGAGACCCAGTACTTC
CDR3: CASSTGLTWETQYF

D: TRBD1
J: TRBJ2-7
V: TRBV11-3
size: few
DNA: TGTGCCAGCAGCACTCGGACAGGACTTACCTACGAGCAGTACTTC
CDR3: CASSTRTGLTYEQYF

D: TRBD1
J: TRBJ1-2
V: TRBV4-1
size: NA
DNA: TGCGCCAGCAGCCAAACTCAGGGGGCCGCATATGGCTACACCTTC
CDR3: CASSQTQGAAYGYTF

D: TRBD1
J: TRBJ2-1
V: TRBV2
size: few
DNA: TGTGCCAGCAGTGAGGGGACAGGAGTTTACAATGAGCAGTTCTTC
CDR3: CASSEGTGVYNEQFF

D: TRBD1
J: TRBJ1-2
V: TRBV6-4
size: NA
DNA: TGTGCCAGCAAACCAACACAGGGGCCTTATGGCTACACCTTC
CDR3: CASKPTQGPYGYTF

D: NA
J: TRBJ1-2
V: TRBV7-8
size: NA
DNA: TGTGCCAGCAGTCTCGCAGGGGTGAATGGCTACACCTTC
CDR3: CASSLAGVNGYTF

D: TRBD1
J: TRBJ1-2
V: TRBV19
size: NA
DNA: TGTGCCAGTAGTACCCAGGGGGTCAAAACCAGTTTCTATGGCTACACCTTC
CDR3: CASSTQGVKTSFYGYTF

D: NA
J: TRBJ1-1
V: TRBV4-1
size: few
DNA: TGCGCCAGCAGCCAGGACTCTAGTTGGAACACTGAAGCTTTCTTT
CDR3: CASSQDSSWNTEAFF

D: NA
J: TRBJ2-1
V: TRBV7-8
size: NA
DNA: TGTGCCAGCCTCCTCCAGGGGGGCACCTACAATGAGCAGTTCTTC
CDR3: CASLLQGGTYNEQFF

D: NA
J: TRBJ2-3
V: TRBV5-1
size: NA
DNA: TGCGCCAGCAGCTTGGCCAGGGTGACAGATACGCAGTATTTT
CDR3: CASSLARVTDTQYF

D: TRBD1
J: TRBJ1-2
V: TRBV6-1
size: few
DNA: TGTGCCAGCAGTGATTACCCGACAGGGAAGAACTATGGCTACACCTTC
CDR3: CASSDYPTGKNYGYTF

D: NA
J: TRBJ2-3
V: TRBV10-3
size: NA
DNA: TGTGCCATCAGCCAGTCAGATACGCAGTATTTT
CDR3: CAISQSDTQYF

D: NA
J: TRBJ1-1
V: TRBV23-1
size: NA
DNA: TGCGCCAGCAGTCCAACACGCGGGGACGGAGACACTGAAGCTTTCTTT
CDR3: CASSPTRGDGDTEAFF

D: TRBD1
J: TRBJ2-7
V: TRBV5-4
size: NA
DNA: TGTGCCAGCAGCTTGGGGTCAGGGGGCGAGCAGTACTTC
CDR3: CASSLGSGGEQYF

D: NA
J: TRBJ1-1
V: TRBV30
size: NA
DNA: TGTGCCTGGAGTCTAGGAGGGCCTGAAGCTTTCTTT
CDR3: CAWSLGGPEAFF

D: NA
J: TRBJ1-2
V: TRBV6-5
size: NA
DNA: TGTGCCAGCAGTCAAGGGGCGGTTAACTATGGCTACACCTTC
CDR3: CASSQGAVNYGYTF

D: TRBD1
J: TRBJ1-2
V: TRBV2
size: NA
DNA: TGTGCCAGCAGTAGGGACAGCCTTTATGGCTACACCTTC
CDR3: CASSRDSLYGYTF

D: TRBD1
J: TRBJ1-1
V: TRBV5-5
size: NA
DNA: TGTGCCAGCGGACAGGGGGGAAACACTGAAGCTTTCTTT
CDR3: CASGQGGNTEAFF

D: NA
J: TRBJ1-3
V: TRBV30
size: NA
DNA: TGTGCCTGGAGTGTGGGGCAGATCAGCTCTGGAAACACCATATATTTT
CDR3: CAWSVGQISSGNTIYF

D: NA
J: TRBJ1-1
V: TRBV7-9
size: NA
DNA: TGTGCCAGCAGCCGAGGAACGGGAATGGCTTTCTTT
CDR3: CASSRGTGMAFF

D: NA
J: TRBJ1-4
V: TRBV12-5
size: NA
DNA: TGTGCTAGCAAAGGCCCACGGGGAGAAAAACTGTTTTTT
CDR3: CASKGPRGEKLFF

D: NA
J: TRBJ1-5
V: TRBV6-5
size: NA
DNA: TGTGCCAGCAGTCGACAGGAAAATCAGCCCCAGCATTTT
CDR3: CASSRQENQPQHF

D: NA
J: TRBJ1-2
V: TRBV7-2
size: NA
DNA: TGTGCCAGCAGCTTGGACACTTCCCTTAACTATGGCTACACCTTC
CDR3: CASSLDTSLNYGYTF

D: NA
J: TRBJ1-2
V: TRBV29-1
size: once
DNA: TGCAGCGTTTCAGATAACTATGGCTACACCTTC
CDR3: CSVSDNYGYTF

D: NA
J: TRBJ1-1
V: TRBV11-2
size: NA
DNA: TGTGCCAGCACCGGACGGCGGGACACTGAAGCTTTCTTT
CDR3: CASTGRRDTEAFF

D: TRBD1
J: TRBJ1-3
V: TRBV9
size: NA
DNA: TGTGCCAGCAGCGCCTCAGGGGGCTCTGGAAACACCATATATTTT
CDR3: CASSASGGSGNTIYF

D: TRBD1
J: TRBJ1-1
V: TRBV7-6
size: NA
DNA: TGTGCCAGCAGCCTAGCCCCCGGGACAGGGAACACTGAAGCTTTCTTT
CDR3: CASSLAPGTGNTEAFF

D: NA
J: TRBJ1-1
V: TRBV28
size: few
DNA: TGTGCCAGCAGTCCGGACAGCTTAACTGAAGCTTTCTTT
CDR3: CASSPDSLTEAFF

D: NA
J: TRBJ1-1
V: TRBV30
size: few
DNA: TGTGCCTGGACCCTGAACCCTGAAGCTCTCTTT
CDR3: CAWTLNPEALF

D: TRBD1
J: TRBJ1-1
V: TRBV14
size: NA
DNA: TGTGCCAGCAGCCGAGACAGGGCTACTGAAGCTTTCTTT
CDR3: CASSRDRATEAFF

D: NA
J: TRBJ2-7
V: TRBV5-1
size: once
DNA: TGCGCCAGCAGCTTTGTAGGGGGGGAGTACGAGCAGTACTTC
CDR3: CASSFVGGEYEQYF

D: TRBD2
J: TRBJ2-5
V: TRBV7-8
size: NA
DNA: TGTGCCAGCAGCTTTGCCGGGGGGGAGACCCAGTACTTC
CDR3: CASSFAGGETQYF

D: NA
J: TRBJ2-5
V: TRBV11-3
size: few
DNA: TGTGCCAGCAGCCCGGGATCTCAAGAGACCCAGTACTTC
CDR3: CASSPGSQETQYF

D: NA
J: TRBJ1-5
V: TRBV5-5
size: few
DNA: TGTGCCAGCAGCTTGATGCTACTTTCGTCAACCTTAGAGCCCCAGCATTTT
CDR3: CASSLMLLSSTLEPQHF

D: NA
J: TRBJ1-1
V: TRBV7-2
size: NA
DNA: TGTGCCAGCAGCAGATCCACAGCCACTGAAGCTTTCTTT
CDR3: CASSRSTATEAFF

D: TRBD2
J: TRBJ2-3
V: TRBV4-2
size: NA
DNA: TGTGCCAGCAGCCAAGAGGGACTAGCAGCAGATACGCAGTATTTT
CDR3: CASSQEGLAADTQYF

D: TRBD2
J: TRBJ2-1
V: TRBV13
size: NA
DNA: TGTGCCAGCAGCCTGGGACTAGTGAATGAGCAGTTCTTC
CDR3: CASSLGLVNEQFF

D: TRBD1
J: TRBJ2-1
V: TRBV5-1
size: NA
DNA: TGCGCCAGCCGGAAACAGGGGGACTACAATGAGCAGTTCTTC
CDR3: CASRKQGDYNEQFF

D: TRBD1
J: TRBJ1-6
V: TRBV5-4
size: NA
DNA: TGTGCCAGCAGCTCGCAGGGGGCGGCGGATTCACCCCTCCACTTT
CDR3: CASSSQGAADSPLHF

D: TRBD1
J: TRBJ1-1
V: TRBV10-1
size: few
DNA: TGCGCCAGCAGTGCACAGGGGAGAGCTTTCTTT
CDR3: CASSAQGRAFF

D: TRBD1
J: TRBJ1-1
V: TRBV6-1
size: NA
DNA: TGTGCCAGCAGTGCCCGGGACAGGGTTACTGAAGCTTTCTTT
CDR3: CASSARDRVTEAFF

D: TRBD1
J: TRBJ1-1
V: TRBV10-3
size: few
DNA: TGTGCCATAAAACAGGGGCCCACTGAAGCTTTCTTT
CDR3: CAIKQGPTEAFF

D: TRBD2
J: TRBJ2-3
V: TRBV6-1
size: NA
DNA: TGTGCCAGCAGTGCCACAGCGGGGGGGCCGTCAGATACGCAGTATTTT
CDR3: CASSATAGGPSDTQYF

D: NA
J: TRBJ1-1
V: TRBV7-9
size: once
DNA: TGTGCCAGCAGCGGAACGGGACACATGAACACTGAAGCTTTCTTT
CDR3: CASSGTGHMNTEAFF

D: NA
J: TRBJ1-5
V: TRBV13
size: few
DNA: TGTGCCAGCAGCTTAGGCCCTTCGGCCCAGCATTTT
CDR3: CASSLGPSAQHF

D: TRBD2
J: TRBJ2-3
V: TRBV13
size: NA
DNA: TGTGCCAGCAGCATCCTAGCGGGGGGGCCGACAGATACGCAGTATTTT
CDR3: CASSILAGGPTDTQYF

D: TRBD1
J: TRBJ1-2
V: TRBV6-4
size: once
DNA: TGTGCCAGCAGTGAAAGAGGGGGCGGCGGCTACCCCTTC
CDR3: CASSERGGGGYPF

D: TRBD1
J: TRBJ1-4
V: TRBV2
size: few
DNA: TGTGCCAGCAGGGAATCGACAGGGACTGAAAAACTGTTTTTT
CDR3: CASRESTGTEKLFF